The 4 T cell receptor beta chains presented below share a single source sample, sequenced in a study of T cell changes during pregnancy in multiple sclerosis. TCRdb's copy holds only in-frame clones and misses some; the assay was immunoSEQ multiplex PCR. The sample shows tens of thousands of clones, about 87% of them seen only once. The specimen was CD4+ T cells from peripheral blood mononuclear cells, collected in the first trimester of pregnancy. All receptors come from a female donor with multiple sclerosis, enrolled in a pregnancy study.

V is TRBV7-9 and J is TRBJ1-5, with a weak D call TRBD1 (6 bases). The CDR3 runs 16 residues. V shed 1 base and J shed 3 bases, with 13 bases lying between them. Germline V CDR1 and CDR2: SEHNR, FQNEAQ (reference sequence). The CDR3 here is CASSLGRGGTNQPQHF. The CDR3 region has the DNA TGTGCCAGCAGCTTAGGGAGAGGGGGAACCAATCAGCCCCAGCATTTT.

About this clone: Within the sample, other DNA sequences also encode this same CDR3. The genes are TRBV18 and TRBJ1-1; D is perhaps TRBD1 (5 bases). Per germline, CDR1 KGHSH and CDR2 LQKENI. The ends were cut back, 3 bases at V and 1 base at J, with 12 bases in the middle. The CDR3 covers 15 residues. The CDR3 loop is CASSPSGQPNTEAFF. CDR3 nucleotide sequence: TGTGCCAGCTCACCGTCCGGACAACCGAACACTGAAGCTTTCTTT.

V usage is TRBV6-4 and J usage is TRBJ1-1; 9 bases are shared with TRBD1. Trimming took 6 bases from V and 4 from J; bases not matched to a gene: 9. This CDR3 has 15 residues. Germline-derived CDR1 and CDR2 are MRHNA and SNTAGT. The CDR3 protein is CASSEDRGGSTEAFF. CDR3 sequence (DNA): TGTGCCAGCAGCGAAGACAGGGGGGGTTCCACTGAAGCTTTCTTT.

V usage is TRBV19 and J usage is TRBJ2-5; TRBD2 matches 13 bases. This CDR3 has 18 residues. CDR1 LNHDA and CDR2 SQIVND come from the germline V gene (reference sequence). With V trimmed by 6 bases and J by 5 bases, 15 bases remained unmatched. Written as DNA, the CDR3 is TGTGCCAGTAGGCCGTCCCGGACTAGCGGGAGTCTCTTGGAGACCCAGTACTTC. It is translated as CASRPSRTSGSLLETQYF.